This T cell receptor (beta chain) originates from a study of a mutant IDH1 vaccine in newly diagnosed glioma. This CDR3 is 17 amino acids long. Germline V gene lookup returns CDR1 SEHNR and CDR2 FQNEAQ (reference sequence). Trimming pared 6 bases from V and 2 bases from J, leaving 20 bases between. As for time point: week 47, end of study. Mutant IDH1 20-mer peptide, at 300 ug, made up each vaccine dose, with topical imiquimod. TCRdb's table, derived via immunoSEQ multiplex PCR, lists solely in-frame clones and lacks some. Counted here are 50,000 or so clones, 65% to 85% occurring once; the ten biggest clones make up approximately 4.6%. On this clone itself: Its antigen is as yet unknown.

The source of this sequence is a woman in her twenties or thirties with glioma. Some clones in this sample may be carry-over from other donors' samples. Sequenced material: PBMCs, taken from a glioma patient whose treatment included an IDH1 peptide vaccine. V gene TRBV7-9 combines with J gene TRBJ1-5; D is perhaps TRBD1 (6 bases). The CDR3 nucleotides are TGTGCCAGCAGGCGAGAGGGGGTGGCCAAAGGCAATCAGCCCCAGCATTTT. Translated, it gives CASRREGVAKGNQPQHF.